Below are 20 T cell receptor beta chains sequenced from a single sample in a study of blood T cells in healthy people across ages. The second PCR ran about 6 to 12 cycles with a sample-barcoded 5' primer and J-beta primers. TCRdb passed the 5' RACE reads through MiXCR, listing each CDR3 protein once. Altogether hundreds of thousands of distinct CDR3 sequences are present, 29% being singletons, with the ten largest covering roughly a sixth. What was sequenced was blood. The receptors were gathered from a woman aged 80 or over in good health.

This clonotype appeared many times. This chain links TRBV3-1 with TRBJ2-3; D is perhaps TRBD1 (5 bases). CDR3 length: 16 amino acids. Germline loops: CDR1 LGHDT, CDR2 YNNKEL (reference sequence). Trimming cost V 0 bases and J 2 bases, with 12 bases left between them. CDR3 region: CASSQDWGGATDTQYF. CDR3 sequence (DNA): TGTGCCAGCAGCCAAGATTGGGGTGGGGCCACAGATACGCAGTATTTT.

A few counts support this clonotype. The CDR3 region has the DNA TGCAGCGTTGGGGAACGGCTCTGGTTCTTC. Amino acid sequence: CSVGERLWFF. V and J are TRBV29-1 and TRBJ2-1; D remains unclear. The V and J ends lost 4 bases and 15 bases respectively, with 13 bases between them. This CDR3 contains 10 residues. Germline CDR1 and CDR2: SQVTM and ANQGSEA.

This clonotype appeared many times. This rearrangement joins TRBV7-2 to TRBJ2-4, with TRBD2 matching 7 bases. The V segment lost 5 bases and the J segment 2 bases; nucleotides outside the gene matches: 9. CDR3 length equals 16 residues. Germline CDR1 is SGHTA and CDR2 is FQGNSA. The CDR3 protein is CASSPQREVSKNIQYF. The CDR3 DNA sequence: TGTGCCAGCAGCCCTCAACGGGAGGTGTCCAAAAACATTCAGTACTTC.

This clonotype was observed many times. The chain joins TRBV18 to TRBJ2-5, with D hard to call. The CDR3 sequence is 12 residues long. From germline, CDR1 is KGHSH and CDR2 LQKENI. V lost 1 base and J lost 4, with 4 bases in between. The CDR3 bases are TGTGCCAGCTCACCACAGGGAGAGACCCAGTACTTC. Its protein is CASSPQGETQYF.

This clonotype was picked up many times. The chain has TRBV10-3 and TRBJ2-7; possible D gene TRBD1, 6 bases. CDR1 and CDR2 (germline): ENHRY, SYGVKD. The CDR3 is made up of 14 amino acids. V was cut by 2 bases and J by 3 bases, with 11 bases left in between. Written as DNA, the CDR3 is TGTGCCATCAGTGAGGCTACAGGGCTCTACGAGCAGTACTTC. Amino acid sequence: CAISEATGLYEQYF.

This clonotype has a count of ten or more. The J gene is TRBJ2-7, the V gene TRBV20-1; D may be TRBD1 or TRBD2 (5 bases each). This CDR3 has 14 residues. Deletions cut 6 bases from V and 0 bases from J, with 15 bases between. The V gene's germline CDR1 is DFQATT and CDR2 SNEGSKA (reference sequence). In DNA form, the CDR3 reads TGCAGTGCCCACCCAGAGGGACCCTCCTACGAGCAGTACTTC. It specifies CSAHPEGPSYEQYF.

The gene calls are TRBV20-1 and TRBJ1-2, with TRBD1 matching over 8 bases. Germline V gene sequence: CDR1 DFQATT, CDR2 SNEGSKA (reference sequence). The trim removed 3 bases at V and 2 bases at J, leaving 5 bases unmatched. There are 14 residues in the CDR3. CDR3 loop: CSASTGGTNYGYTF. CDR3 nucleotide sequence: TGCAGTGCTAGTACAGGGGGGACGAACTATGGCTACACCTTC.

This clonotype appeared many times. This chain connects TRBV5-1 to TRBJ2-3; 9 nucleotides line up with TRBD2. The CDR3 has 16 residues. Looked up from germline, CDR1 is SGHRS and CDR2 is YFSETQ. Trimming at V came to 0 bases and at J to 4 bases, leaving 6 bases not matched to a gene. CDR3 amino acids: CASSLAGRGGPDTQYF. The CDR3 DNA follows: TGCGCCAGCAGCTTGGCTGGGCGGGGGGGCCCAGATACGCAGTATTTT.

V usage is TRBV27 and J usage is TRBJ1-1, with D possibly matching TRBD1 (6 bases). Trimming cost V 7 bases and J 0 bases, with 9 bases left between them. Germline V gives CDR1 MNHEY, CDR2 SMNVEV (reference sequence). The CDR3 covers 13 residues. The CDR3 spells CASTDSMNTEAFF. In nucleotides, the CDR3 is TGTGCCAGCACGGACAGCATGAACACTGAAGCTTTCTTT.

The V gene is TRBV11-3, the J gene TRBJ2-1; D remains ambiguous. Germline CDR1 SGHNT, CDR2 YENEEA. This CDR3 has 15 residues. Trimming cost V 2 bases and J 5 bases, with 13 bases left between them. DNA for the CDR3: TGTGCCAGCAGCTTAAGGGCCATGCGGAACAATGAGCAGTTCTTC. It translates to CASSLRAMRNNEQFF.

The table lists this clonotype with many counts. The CDR3 nucleotides are TGCGCCAGCAGCCAGGGACCGGGACGGGAGGTTGAGACCCAGTACTTC. Translating gives CASSQGPGREVETQYF. V and J are TRBV4-3 and TRBJ2-5; 7 nucleotides align to TRBD2. Trimming at V came to 3 bases and at J to 5 bases, leaving 12 bases not matched to a gene. Germline V lookup: CDR1 LGHNA, CDR2 YSLEER. This CDR3 region has 16 residues.

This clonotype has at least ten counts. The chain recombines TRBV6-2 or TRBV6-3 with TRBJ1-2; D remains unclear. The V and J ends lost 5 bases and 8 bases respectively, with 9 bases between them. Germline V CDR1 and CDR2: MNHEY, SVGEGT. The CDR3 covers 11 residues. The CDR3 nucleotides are TGTGCCAGCAGTCCCAAAGTGGGCTACACCTTC. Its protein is CASSPKVGYTF.

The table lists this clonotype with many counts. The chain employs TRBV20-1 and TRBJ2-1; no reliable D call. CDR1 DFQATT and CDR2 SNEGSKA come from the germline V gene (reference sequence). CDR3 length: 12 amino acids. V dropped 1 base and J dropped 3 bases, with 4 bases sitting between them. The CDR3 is CSARGFYNEQFF. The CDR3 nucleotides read TGCAGTGCTAGAGGTTTCTACAATGAGCAGTTCTTC.

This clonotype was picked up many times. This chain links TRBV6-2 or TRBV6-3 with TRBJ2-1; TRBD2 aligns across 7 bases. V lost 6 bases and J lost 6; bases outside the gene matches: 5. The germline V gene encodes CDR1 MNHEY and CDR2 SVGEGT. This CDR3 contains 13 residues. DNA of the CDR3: TGTGCCAGCAGCAGGGACTACACCAATGAGCAGTTCTTC. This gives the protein CASSRDYTNEQFF.

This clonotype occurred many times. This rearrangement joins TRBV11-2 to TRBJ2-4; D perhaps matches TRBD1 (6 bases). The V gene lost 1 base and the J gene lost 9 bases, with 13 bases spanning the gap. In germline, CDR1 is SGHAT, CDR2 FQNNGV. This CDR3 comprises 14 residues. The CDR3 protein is CASSLVQGRGIQYF. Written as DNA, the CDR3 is TGTGCCAGCAGCTTAGTACAGGGAAGAGGCATTCAGTACTTC.

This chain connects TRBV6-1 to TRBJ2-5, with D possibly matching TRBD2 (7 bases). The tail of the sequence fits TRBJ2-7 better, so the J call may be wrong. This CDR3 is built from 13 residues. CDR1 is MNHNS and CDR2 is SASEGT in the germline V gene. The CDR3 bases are TGTGCCAGCCTTAGGGGAGGGGGGGACGAGCAGTACTTC. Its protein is CASLRGGGDEQYF.

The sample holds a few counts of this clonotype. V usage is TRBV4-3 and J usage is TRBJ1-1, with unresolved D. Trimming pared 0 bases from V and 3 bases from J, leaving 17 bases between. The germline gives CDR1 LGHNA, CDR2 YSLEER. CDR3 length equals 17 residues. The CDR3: CASSQDRRRAGDTEAFF. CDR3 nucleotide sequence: TGCGCCAGCAGCCAAGATAGGAGGAGGGCTGGGGACACTGAAGCTTTCTTT.

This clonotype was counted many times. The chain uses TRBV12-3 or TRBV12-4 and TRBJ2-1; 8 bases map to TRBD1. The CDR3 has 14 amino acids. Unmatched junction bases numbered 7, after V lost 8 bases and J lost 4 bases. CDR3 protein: CASGGQGAYNEQFF. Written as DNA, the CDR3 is TGTGCCAGCGGTGGACAGGGCGCTTACAATGAGCAGTTCTTC.

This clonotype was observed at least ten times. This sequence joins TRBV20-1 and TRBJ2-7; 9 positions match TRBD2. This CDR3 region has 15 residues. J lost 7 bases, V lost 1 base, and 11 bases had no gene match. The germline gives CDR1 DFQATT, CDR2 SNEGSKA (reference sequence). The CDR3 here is CSARVSAGGRYEQYF. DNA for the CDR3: TGCAGTGCTAGAGTTTCGGCGGGGGGGCGATATGAGCAGTACTTC.

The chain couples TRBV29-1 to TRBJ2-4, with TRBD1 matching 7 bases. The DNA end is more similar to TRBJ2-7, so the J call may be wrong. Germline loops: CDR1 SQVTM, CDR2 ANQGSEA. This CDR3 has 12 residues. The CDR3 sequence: CSVGQGYYEQYF. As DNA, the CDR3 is TGCAGCGTTGGACAGGGCTACTACGAGCAGTACTTC.